Reported below is one T cell receptor beta chain. The same CDR3 can be traced to other DNA sequences in this sample. This entry belongs to a study of PD-1 blockade in classical Hodgkin lymphoma. The CDR3 runs 14 residues. Germline V lookup: CDR1 MNHNY, CDR2 SVGAGI (reference sequence). Between the trimmed V and J ends, which lost 2 bases and 6 bases, there was a span of 11 bases. All trial patients relapsed after autologous stem cell transplantation. Best responses included complete response and partial response; otherwise, the best response was progressive disease. Assay used: immunoSEQ multiplex PCR; TCRdb lists only in-frame clones, some missing. The table records approximately 15,000 clones, 82% of them present only once.

This chain connects TRBV6-6 to TRBJ1-5, with D possibly matching TRBD1 (5 bases). The sequencing used peripheral blood mononuclear cells (PBMCs), collected before the second cycle of nivolumab. This TCR was sampled from a human donor with classical Hodgkin lymphoma. CDR3 sequence reads: CASSYGQGGQPQHF. CDR3 DNA sequence: TGTGCCAGCAGTTACGGGCAGGGCGGTCAGCCCCAGCATTTT.